These T cell receptor beta chains were read from a single sample in a study of shared clonotypes between healthy human individuals. Produced via immunoSEQ multiplex PCR; TCRdb's table is partial and in-frame only. The data contain some 1,100,000 clones, around 78% of them singletons. The sequenced sample was memory CD4+ T cells from PBMCs. Source of these receptors: a man younger than 35 in good health. Some clones in this sample may be carry-over from other donors' samples. Each CDR3 is given with its conserved first and last residue. A D gene is named only where the DNA matches it firmly. Not every row has a clone size; where given, it reads once, few, many or a size class.

j_call | v_call | clone_size | d_call | cdr3_length | cdr3_aa | cdr3_nt
TRBJ2-7 | TRBV7-2 | . | . | 11 | CASSSFYEQYF | TGTGCCAGCAGCTCGTTCTACGAGCAGTACTTC
TRBJ2-1 | TRBV10-2 | . | TRBD2 | 13 | CASTSGRRLGQFF | TGCGCCAGTACTAGCGGGAGGAGGCTGGGGCAGTTCTTC
TRBJ2-2 | TRBV25-1 | few | TRBD2 | 15 | CASRASSGTTGELFF | TGTGCCAGCAGGGCGTCTAGCGGGACCACCGGGGAGCTGTTTTTT
TRBJ2-1 | TRBV29-1 | . | . | 14 | CSVITWGAGNEQFF | TGCAGCGTTATTACCTGGGGGGCTGGCAATGAGCAGTTCTTC
TRBJ2-7 | TRBV28 | . | . | 17 | CASRPRSWAEVVYEQYF | TGTGCCAGCAGACCGCGCAGTTGGGCCGAGGTTGTCTACGAGCAGTACTTC
TRBJ2-6 | TRBV19 | . | . | 16 | CASSHARAPGANVLTF | TGTGCCAGTAGTCACGCACGGGCCCCTGGGGCCAACGTCCTGACTTTC
TRBJ2-5 | TRBV25-1 | . | . | 15 | CASSDPTAYQETQYF | TGTGCCAGCAGTGATCCGACAGCGTACCAAGAGACCCAGTACTTC
TRBJ1-1 | TRBV14 | . | . | 12 | CASSLRNTEAFF | TGTGCCAGCAGCCTCCGCAACACTGAAGCTTTCTTT
TRBJ1-3 | TRBV7-9 | . | TRBD1 | 17 | CASSSTGATDSGNTIYF | TGTGCCAGCAGTTCTACAGGGGCGACAGACTCTGGAAACACCATATATTTT
TRBJ2-4 | TRBV9 | . | . | 14 | CASSASGTSNIQYF | TGTGCCAGCAGCGCCTCCGGGACCTCAAACATTCAGTACTTC
TRBJ1-1 | TRBV19 | once | . | 15 | CASSSPGRVNTEAFF | TGTGCCAGTAGTTCCCCAGGGAGAGTGAACACTGAAGCTTTCTTT
TRBJ1-2 | TRBV27 | . | . | 13 | CASSLNGQLGYTF | TGTGCCAGCAGTCTGAACGGACAGCTCGGCTACACCTTC
TRBJ2-7 | TRBV14 | few | . | 15 | CASSQGDGKTALQYF | TGTGCCAGCAGCCAAGGGGACGGGAAAACGGCCCTGCAGTACTTC
TRBJ1-1 | TRBV2 | many | . | 13 | CASDLGGNTEAFF | TGTGCCAGCGACCTTGGGGGGAACACTGAAGCTTTCTTT